The rows below give T cell receptor beta chains drawn from one sample of a study of CD8 T cells in ankylosing spondylitis. TCRdb ran MiXCR on the 5' RACE reads and lists one entry per CDR3 protein. The table has fewer than 30,000 distinct CDR3 sequences, 2.5% to 3% seen once. The source material was blood, either unsorted or a sorted T cell fraction (not recorded which). These receptors were taken from a female donor with ankylosing spondylitis or in good health (not recorded which). The CDR3 runs from the conserved cysteine through the conserved F or W. Each record gives: D gene, clone size, J gene, V gene, CDR3 protein, CDR3 DNA. The D gene is left open where the match is weak. Clone size is given as once, few, many, or a class for an expanded clone.

>TRBD1|many|TRBJ2-5|TRBV9
CASSRRQGAEETQYF
TGTGCCAGCAGCAGGCGACAGGGGGCTGAGGAGACCCAGTACTTC
>.|many|TRBJ2-7|TRBV9
CASSVASTSYEQYF
TGTGCCAGCAGCGTAGCTAGTACCTCCTACGAGCAGTACTTC
>.|many|TRBJ1-3|TRBV9
CASSPAGSGNTIYF
TGTGCCAGCAGCCCGGCAGGCTCTGGAAACACCATATATTTT
>TRBD2|many|TRBJ2-4|TRBV9
CASSNSWERGRIAKNIQYF
TGTGCCAGCAGCAACTCTTGGGAGCGCGGGAGGATCGCCAAAAACATTCAGTACTTC
>.|many|TRBJ2-2|TRBV9
CASSVGLANTGELFF
TGTGCCAGCAGCGTAGGACTAGCGAACACCGGGGAGCTGTTTTTT
>.|few|TRBJ1-5|TRBV9
CASSVGDRLEQPQHF
TGTGCCAGCAGCGTAGGAGACAGGCTTGAACAGCCCCAGCATTTT
>.|many|TRBJ2-1|TRBV9
CASSVGTNNEQFF
TGTGCCAGCAGCGTAGGGACCAACAATGAGCAGTTCTTC
>TRBD1|many|TRBJ2-7|TRBV9
CASSGDRGREQYF
TGTGCCAGCAGCGGTGACAGGGGGCGAGAGCAGTACTTC
>TRBD2|many|TRBJ2-1|TRBV9
CASSVRGLAGAHEQFF
TGTGCCAGCAGCGTACGAGGACTAGCGGGAGCCCATGAGCAGTTCTTC
>TRBD2|many|TRBJ2-5|TRBV9
CASSAATSGAQRGQETQYF
TGTGCCAGCAGCGCCGCGACTAGCGGGGCCCAACGGGGGCAAGAGACCCAGTACTTC
>.|many|TRBJ2-3|TRBV9
CASRVGGVGSDTQYF
TGTGCCAGCAGAGTCGGCGGGGTGGGATCAGATACGCAGTATTTT
>.|many|TRBJ2-7|TRBV9
CASSLQEAYEQYF
TGTGCCAGCAGCCTACAGGAGGCCTACGAGCAGTACTTC
>.|medium-sized|TRBJ2-1|TRBV9
CASSVNPYNEQFF
TGTGCCAGCAGCGTAAACCCCTACAATGAGCAGTTCTTC
>.|many|TRBJ2-1|TRBV9
CASSVGLNNEQFF
TGTGCCAGCAGCGTAGGGCTCAACAATGAGCAGTTCTTC
>.|few|TRBJ2-3|TRBV9
CASSVGPNSGDTQYF
TGTGCCAGCAGCGTAGGTCCTAACTCTGGAGATACGCAGTATTTT
>.|many|TRBJ2-1|TRBV9
CASSPGGGGVPYNEQFF
TGTGCCAGCAGCCCTGGGGGAGGGGGCGTACCCTACAATGAGCAGTTCTTC
>.|many|TRBJ2-1|TRBV9
CASSVGPGAVEQFF
TGTGCCAGCAGCGTAGGTCCTGGTGCGGTTGAGCAGTTCTTC
>TRBD2|many|TRBJ2-1|TRBV9
CASSVEGIGLTSGRAYNEQFF
TGTGCCAGCAGCGTAGAGGGGATAGGGCTGACTAGCGGGAGGGCCTACAATGAGCAGTTCTTC
>.|many|TRBJ2-1|TRBV9
CASGGLGSNNEQFF
TGTGCCAGCGGGGGGCTGGGGTCGAACAATGAGCAGTTCTTC
>.|many|TRBJ2-2|TRBV9
CASSVRAANTGELFF
TGTGCCAGCAGCGTAAGAGCGGCGAACACCGGGGAGCTGTTTTTT
>.|many|TRBJ2-1|TRBV9
CASSVDPRGLDNEQFF
TGTGCCAGCAGCGTAGACCCCCGGGGGCTCGACAATGAGCAGTTCTTC
>.|many|TRBJ2-2|TRBV9
CASSSYTGELFF
TGTGCCAGCAGCTCTTACACCGGGGAGCTGTTTTTT
>TRBD1|many|TRBJ2-3|TRBV9
CASSLQGGTDTQYF
TGTGCCAGCAGCCTCCAGGGGGGCACAGATACGCAGTATTTT
>.|medium-sized|TRBJ2-3|TRBV9
CASSVDPFTQGADTQYF
TGTGCCAGCAGCGTAGACCCCTTTACACAGGGTGCAGATACGCAGTATTTT
>TRBD1|many|TRBJ2-5|TRBV9
CASSSTGVLGETQYF
TGTGCCAGCAGCTCGACAGGGGTTTTAGGAGAGACCCAGTACTTC
>TRBD2|many|TRBJ2-1|TRBV9
CASSVGLAGGPSYNEQFF
TGTGCCAGCAGCGTGGGACTAGCGGGAGGGCCCTCCTACAATGAGCAGTTCTTC
>.|few|TRBJ2-7|TRBV9
CASSPDGAYEQYF
TGTGCCAGCAGCCCGGACGGAGCCTACGAGCAGTACTTC
>.|many|TRBJ2-3|TRBV9
CASSPSAGDSTDTQYF
TGTGCCAGCAGCCCCAGCGCGGGCGATAGCACAGATACGCAGTATTTT
>TRBD1|medium-sized|TRBJ1-6|TRBV9
CASSAGTGSSSYNSPLHF
TGTGCCAGCAGCGCAGGGACAGGCTCGAGCTCCTATAATTCACCCCTCCACTTT
>TRBD1|many|TRBJ2-7|TRBV9
CASSPDRVSYEQYF
TGTGCCAGCAGCCCGGACAGGGTCTCCTACGAGCAGTACTTC
>TRBD2|many|TRBJ2-5|TRBV9
CASTNSAGSSETQYF
TGTGCCAGCACCAATTCAGCGGGGTCGTCGGAGACCCAGTACTTC
>.|few|TRBJ1-2|TRBV9
CASSVSSDQEGYTF
TGTGCCAGCAGCGTAAGTTCCGACCAGGAGGGCTACACCTTC
>.|many|TRBJ1-2|TRBV9
CASSPGPSNYGYTF
TGTGCCAGCAGCCCCGGACCATCTAACTATGGCTACACCTTC
>TRBD2|many|TRBJ2-1|TRBV15
CATSREEILAAGGPWGSYNEQFF
TGTGCCACCAGCAGAGAGGAGATTCTAGCAGCGGGGGGGCCGTGGGGCTCCTACAATGAGCAGTTCTTC
>.|many|TRBJ2-2|TRBV9
CASSLQGVGNTGELFF
TGTGCCAGCAGCCTCCAGGGTGTCGGGAACACCGGGGAGCTGTTTTTT
>.|many|TRBJ2-3|TRBV9
CASSLTPLEVADTQYF
TGTGCCAGCAGCCTCACCCCCCTGGAGGTTGCAGATACGCAGTATTTT
>.|many|TRBJ2-5|TRBV9
CASSIGTEETQYF
TGTGCCAGCAGCATCGGGACTGAAGAGACCCAGTACTTC
>.|many|TRBJ2-7|TRBV9
CASSVDPGSDYEQYF
TGTGCCAGCAGCGTAGATCCGGGTTCTGACTACGAGCAGTACTTC
>.|many|TRBJ1-2|TRBV9
CASSSSFSAAGNGYTF
TGTGCCAGCAGCTCTTCCTTTTCGGCAGCGGGGAATGGCTACACCTTC
>TRBD2|many|TRBJ2-7|TRBV14
CASSQDRFLAGLPYEQYF
TGTGCCAGCAGCCAAGACCGATTCCTAGCGGGGTTACCATACGAGCAGTACTTC
>.|many|TRBJ1-1|TRBV9
CASSPRPVGTEAFF
TGTGCCAGCAGCCCCCGACCGGTGGGCACTGAAGCTTTCTTT
>.|many|TRBJ2-2|TRBV9
CASSVEANTGELFF
TGTGCCAGCAGCGTAGAGGCTAACACCGGGGAGCTGTTTTTT
>.|once|TRBJ1-1|TRBV9
CASSVGARGEAFF
TGTGCCAGCAGCGTAGGGGCGAGGGGTGAAGCTTTCTTT
>TRBD2|many|TRBJ2-7|TRBV9
CASSVEGLAENEQYF
TGTGCCAGCAGCGTAGAAGGACTAGCGGAAAACGAGCAGTACTTC
>TRBD2|many|TRBJ2-1|TRBV9
CASSHPLAGVHEQFF
TGTGCCAGCAGCCACCCCCTAGCGGGAGTTCATGAGCAGTTCTTC
>.|many|TRBJ2-7|TRBV9
CASSVVPGSPYEQYF
TGTGCCAGCAGCGTAGTCCCGGGTTCGCCCTACGAGCAGTACTTC
>.|many|TRBJ2-2|TRBV9
CASSVGSPGWNTGELFF
TGTGCCAGCAGCGTAGGATCCCCAGGTTGGAACACCGGGGAGCTGTTTTTT
>.|many|TRBJ1-2|TRBV9
CASSVVPRRELNYGYTF
TGTGCCAGCAGCGTAGTCCCCCGCAGGGAGCTAAACTATGGCTACACCTTC
>TRBD1|many|TRBJ1-3|TRBV9
CASSAVSMGQGSSGNTIYF
TGTGCCAGCAGCGCGGTCAGTATGGGACAGGGAAGCTCTGGAAACACCATATATTTT